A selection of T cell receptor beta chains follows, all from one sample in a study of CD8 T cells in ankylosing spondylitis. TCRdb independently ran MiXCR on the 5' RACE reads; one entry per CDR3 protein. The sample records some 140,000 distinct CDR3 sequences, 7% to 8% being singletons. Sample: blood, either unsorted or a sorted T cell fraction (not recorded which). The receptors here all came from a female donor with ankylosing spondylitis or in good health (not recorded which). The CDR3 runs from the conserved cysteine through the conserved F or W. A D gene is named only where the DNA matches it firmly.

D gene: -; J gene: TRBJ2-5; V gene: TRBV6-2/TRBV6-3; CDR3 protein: CASSLFGGRETQYF
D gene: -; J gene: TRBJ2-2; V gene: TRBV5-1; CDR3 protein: CASSWARANTGELFF
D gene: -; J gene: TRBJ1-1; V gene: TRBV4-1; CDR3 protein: CASSQVVRPLEAFF
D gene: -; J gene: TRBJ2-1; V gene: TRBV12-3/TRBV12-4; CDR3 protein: CASSLTGGGSSYNEQFF
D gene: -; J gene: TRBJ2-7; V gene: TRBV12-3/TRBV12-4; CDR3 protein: CASSQNGGLYEQYF
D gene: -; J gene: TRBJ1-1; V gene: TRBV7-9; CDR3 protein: CASSPLTDSETEAFF
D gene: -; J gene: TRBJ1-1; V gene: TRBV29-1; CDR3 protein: CSVERHSEAFF
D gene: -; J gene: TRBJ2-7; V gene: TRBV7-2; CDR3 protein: CASSGDSYEQYF
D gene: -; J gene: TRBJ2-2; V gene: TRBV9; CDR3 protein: CASSVEGTGELFF
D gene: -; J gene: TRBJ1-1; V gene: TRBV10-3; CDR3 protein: CAITKTENSEAFF
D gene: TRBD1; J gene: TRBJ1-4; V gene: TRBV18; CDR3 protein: CASSPTGGGEKLFF
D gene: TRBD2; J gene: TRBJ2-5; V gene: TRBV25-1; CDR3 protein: CASSEWKAGGPKETQYF
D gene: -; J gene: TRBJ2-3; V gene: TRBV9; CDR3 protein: CASSSRSGDRTDTQYF
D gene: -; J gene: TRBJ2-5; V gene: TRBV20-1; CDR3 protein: CSALGGAQETQYF
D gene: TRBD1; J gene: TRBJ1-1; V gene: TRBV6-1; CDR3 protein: CASRPSTGETEAFF
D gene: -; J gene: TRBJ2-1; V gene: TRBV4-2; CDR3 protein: CASRQGNNEQFF
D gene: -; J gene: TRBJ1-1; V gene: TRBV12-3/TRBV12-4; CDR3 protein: CASSLVQGEAFF
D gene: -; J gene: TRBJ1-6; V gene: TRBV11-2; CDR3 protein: CASSLSSTGNSPLHF
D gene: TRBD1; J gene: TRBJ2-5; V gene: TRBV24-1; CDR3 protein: CATSDSSGGETQYF
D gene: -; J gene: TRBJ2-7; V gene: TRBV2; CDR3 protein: CASSPGRSGRLNYEQYF
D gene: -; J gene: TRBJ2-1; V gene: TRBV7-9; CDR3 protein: CASSLTRGNEQFF
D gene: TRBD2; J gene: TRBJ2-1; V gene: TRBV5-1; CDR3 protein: CASSFGTRDEQFF
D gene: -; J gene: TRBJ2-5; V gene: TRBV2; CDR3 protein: CASSYFDGTGETQYF
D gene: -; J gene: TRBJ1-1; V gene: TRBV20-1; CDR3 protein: CSARRAAMNTEAFF
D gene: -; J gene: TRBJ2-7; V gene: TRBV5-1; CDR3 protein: CASSLNGGATYEQYF
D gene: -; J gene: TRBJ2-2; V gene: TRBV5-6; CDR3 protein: CASSLGVGAGELFF